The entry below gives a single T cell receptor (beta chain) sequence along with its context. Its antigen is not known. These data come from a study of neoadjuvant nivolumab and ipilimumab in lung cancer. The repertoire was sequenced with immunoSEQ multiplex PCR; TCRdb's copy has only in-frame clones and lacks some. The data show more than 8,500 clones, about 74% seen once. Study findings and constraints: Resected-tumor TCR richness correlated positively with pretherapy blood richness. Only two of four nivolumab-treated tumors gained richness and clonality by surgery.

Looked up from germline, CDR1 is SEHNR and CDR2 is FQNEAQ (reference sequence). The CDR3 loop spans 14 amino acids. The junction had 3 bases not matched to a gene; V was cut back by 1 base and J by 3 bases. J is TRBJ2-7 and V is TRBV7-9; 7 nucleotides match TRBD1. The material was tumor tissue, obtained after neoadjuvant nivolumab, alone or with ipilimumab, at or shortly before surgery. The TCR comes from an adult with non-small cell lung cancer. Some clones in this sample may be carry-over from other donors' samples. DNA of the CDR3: TGTGCCAGCAGCTTAGTGGGACAGTACTACGAGCAGTACTTC. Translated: CASSLVGQYYEQYF.